Listed here are 16 T cell receptor beta chains from one sample, sequenced in a study of blood T cell repertoires in COVID-19. This table comes from immunoSEQ multiplex PCR, and its TCRdb copy is limited to in-frame clones, with some not included. The data show 120,000 or so clones, roughly 78% seen once. Sequencing input: peripheral blood. These receptors were obtained from a man aged 55-75 years with active or convalescent COVID-19.

This sequence joins TRBV5-4 and TRBJ2-1; 9 bases map to TRBD2. Germline V gives CDR1 SGHNT, CDR2 YYREEE (reference sequence). The CDR3 has 17 residues. Trimming at V came to 2 bases and at J to 3 bases, leaving 9 bases not matched to a gene. CDR3 sequence: CASSFGGLAGSYNEQFF. The CDR3 DNA reads as TGTGCCAGCAGCTTTGGGGGGCTAGCGGGAAGCTACAATGAGCAGTTCTTC.

The rearrangement links TRBV13 to TRBJ1-2; D gene ambiguous. Germline V gene data show CDR1 as PRHDT and CDR2 as FYEKMQ (reference sequence). The V end was cut by 0 bases, the J end by 8 bases, with 10 bases between. The length of the CDR3 is 13 residues. The CDR3 region has the DNA TGTGCCAGCAGCTTAGGGTCCGGGGAGGGCTACACCTTC. Translating it yields CASSLGSGEGYTF.

The chain combines TRBV5-1 with TRBJ2-7, with a weak D call TRBD1 (6 bases). The CDR3 loop spans 14 amino acids. V was trimmed by 5 bases and J by 3 bases, leaving 15 bases between them. Looked up from germline, CDR1 is SGHRS and CDR2 is YFSETQ. For the CDR3, the DNA is TGCGCCAGCAGGCAAGGGGGAGTGAGCTACGAGCAGTACTTC. Translating gives CASRQGGVSYEQYF.

J is TRBJ2-2 and V is TRBV3-1 (or the pseudogene TRBV3-2); 10 bases are a match to TRBD2. V shed 6 bases and J 4 bases; nucleotides not matched to a gene: 11. This CDR3 spans 17 amino acids. Germline CDR1 LGHDT, CDR2 YNNKEL (reference sequence). CDR3: CASSDPSGSGGTGELFF. The CDR3, as DNA: TGTGCCAGCAGTGACCCTAGCGGGAGCGGGGGCACCGGGGAGCTGTTTTTT.

V usage is TRBV7-2 and J usage is TRBJ1-1, with D tentatively TRBD1 (5 bases). Germline CDR1 and CDR2: SGHTA and FQGNSA. The CDR3 is 15 residues long. Trimming shortened V by 2 bases and J by 1 base, and 11 bases separated the two germline ends. Here the CDR3 DNA reads TGTGCCAGCAGCTTAATGGGGCGGGAGAACACTGAAGCTTTCTTT. Translation gives CASSLMGRENTEAFF.

This chain uses TRBV18 with TRBJ1-6; TRBD1 aligns across 8 bases. CDR1 is KGHSH, CDR2 LQKENI, per germline. The CDR3 spans 16 residues. The junction had 5 bases not matched to a gene; V was cut back by 1 base and J by 6 bases. CDR3 nucleotides: TGTGCCAGCTCACCACGTCCGGGACAGGTTAATTCACCCCTCCACTTT. Translated: CASSPRPGQVNSPLHF.

There are a few counts of this clone. This same CDR3 is encoded by further DNA sequences in the sample. The V gene is TRBV11-2, the J gene TRBJ1-1, with D perhaps TRBD1 (5 bases). Germline CDR1 reads SGHAT; CDR2 reads FQNNGV. This CDR3 contains 12 residues. V lost 1 base and J 10 bases, leaving 10 bases between the germline ends. DNA for the CDR3: TGTGCCAGCAGCTTAGGCAGGGTTGGAGCTTTCTTT. Its translation is CASSLGRVGAFF.

This rearrangement joins TRBV4-3 to TRBJ1-4, with unresolved D. The CDR3 spans 14 residues. The germline CDR1 and CDR2 sequences are LGHNA and YSLEER. The V end was cut by 1 base, the J end by 8 bases, with 11 bases between. DNA for the CDR3: TGCGCCAGCAGCCAAGGCGGGTATCAAGAAAAACTGTTTTTT. Translated, it gives CASSQGGYQEKLFF.

The V call is TRBV7-3, the J call TRBJ2-2; 7 bases are a match to TRBD2. The CDR3 covers 15 residues. V gave up 2 bases and J gave up 7 bases; unmatched junction bases: 7. Germline V CDR1 and CDR2: SGHTA, FQGTGA. CDR3 protein: CASSLSGRLGGELFF. For the CDR3, the DNA is TGTGCCAGCAGCTTATCCGGGAGGTTGGGCGGGGAGCTGTTTTTT.

This chain connects TRBV5-8 to TRBJ2-7; D remains unclear. The V and J ends lost 4 bases and 6 bases respectively, with 20 bases between them. Germline CDR1 reads SGHTS; CDR2 reads YDEGEE. The CDR3 is 15 amino acids. The CDR3 DNA is TGTGCCAGCAGCCCCCCGACGGCGGAAGATTCCGAGCAGTACTTC. Translation gives CASSPPTAEDSEQYF.

This clone was counted a few times. The genes are TRBV7-9 and TRBJ1-4, with D tentatively TRBD1 (6 bases). The ends were cut back, 2 bases at V and 3 bases at J, with 7 bases in the middle. Looked up from germline, CDR1 is SEHNR and CDR2 is FQNEAQ (reference sequence). The CDR3 sequence is 14 residues long. The CDR3 sequence is CASSLRTANEKLFF. The CDR3 DNA is TGTGCCAGCAGCTTAAGGACAGCTAATGAAAAACTGTTTTTT.

The gene calls are TRBV10-3 and TRBJ2-2, with 7 nucleotides matching TRBD1. The germline V gene has CDR1 ENHRY and CDR2 SYGVKD. The CDR3 is made up of 16 amino acids. The V and J ends lost 2 bases and 4 bases, in that order; junction bases with no gene match: 7. The CDR3 here is CAISETSYRGTGELFF. CDR3 coding DNA: TGTGCCATCAGTGAGACGTCATACAGGGGCACCGGGGAGCTGTTTTTT.

V and J are TRBV10-3 and TRBJ2-1, with D unresolved. The CDR3 loop spans 16 amino acids. V lost 0 bases and J lost 0, with 9 bases in between. Germline CDR1 reads ENHRY; CDR2 reads SYGVKD. The CDR3 region has the DNA TGTGCCATCAGTGAGTCGAAGAAGAGCTCCTACAATGAGCAGTTCTTC. Amino acids: CAISESKKSSYNEQFF.

The V call is TRBV28, the J call TRBJ1-5, with D maybe TRBD1 (6 bases). The CDR3 is 16 amino acids. In germline, CDR1 is MDHEN, CDR2 SYDVKM. Trimming removed 6 bases at V and 8 bases at J, with 23 bases between. CDR3 bases: TGTGCCAGCAGCGTTGGAGGGGTAGGGGGGGCGAAGCCCCAGCATTTT. Protein sequence: CASSVGGVGGAKPQHF.

The chain uses TRBV7-3 and TRBJ2-6; 8 bases map to TRBD2. The CDR3 runs to 15 residues. The trim removed 5 bases at V and 3 bases at J, leaving 3 bases unmatched. Per the germline V gene, CDR1 is SGHTA and CDR2 is FQGTGA. CDR3 residues: CASSRLAGGANVLTF. The CDR3 DNA sequence: TGTGCCAGCAGCCGGCTAGCGGGTGGGGCCAACGTCCTGACTTTC.

This clone showed up just a few times. This rearrangement joins TRBV21-1 to TRBJ2-7; no DNA check was done on the table's D call, TRBD2. TRBV21-1 counts as a pseudogene. This CDR3 region has 15 residues. The CDR3 spells CASSKGRRRAYEQYF. The DNA for the CDR3 is TGTGCCAGCAGCAAAGGGAGGAGACGGGCTTACGAGCAGTACTTC.